Below are 13 T cell receptor beta chains sequenced from a single sample in a study of vaccination effects on CD4 cells after COVID-19. These receptors have no identified antigens. Here immunoSEQ multiplex PCR was the method, and the copy in TCRdb shows in-frame clones only, minus some. The table records tens of thousands of clones, 65% of them present only once. Around day 10 of culture, CD4+ T cells were separated out. The source material was CD4+ T cells from PBMCs cultured without peptide, sampled before COVID-19 vaccination. These receptors were collected from a human donor who received a COVID-19 vaccine.

The sample holds a few counts of this clone. This chain connects TRBV4-1 to TRBJ1-3; 8 bases line up with TRBD1. Germline V lookup: CDR1 MGHRA, CDR2 YSYEKL. V gave up 8 bases and J gave up 4 bases; unmatched junction bases: 4. This CDR3 has 13 amino acids. CDR3 protein: CASGQGFGNTIYF. As DNA, the CDR3 is TGCGCCAGCGGACAGGGCTTCGGAAACACCATATATTTT.

The CDR3 coding sequence is TGTGCCAGCAGCACCGGGACTAGCGGGGGGGGGACCCAGTACTTC. This codes for CASSTGTSGGGTQYF. The J gene is TRBJ2-5, the V gene TRBV7-7; 16 bases agree with TRBD2. CDR3 length: 15 residues. In germline, CDR1 is SSHAT, CDR2 FNYEAQ (reference sequence). With V trimmed by 5 bases and J by 7 bases, 4 bases remained unmatched.

The rearrangement links TRBV12-3 or TRBV12-4 to TRBJ2-7; D remains ambiguous. Trimming cost V 3 bases and J 5 bases, with 5 bases left between them. The CDR3 sequence is 11 residues long. Here the CDR3 DNA reads TGTGCCAGCAGTTTCGCCCACGAGCAGTACTTC. Amino acid sequence: CASSFAHEQYF.

The chain has TRBV6-5 and TRBJ1-1; D uncertain. Germline V gene data show CDR1 as MNHEY and CDR2 as SVGAGI. The CDR3 contains 14 residues. Trimming shortened V by 6 bases and J by 4 bases, and 15 bases separated the two germline ends. DNA for the CDR3: TGTGCCAGCAGCGCCCACTCCACGAGCACTGAAGCTTTCTTT. It yields the protein CASSAHSTSTEAFF.

J is TRBJ1-2 and V is TRBV6-5; tentatively, D is TRBD1 (5 bases). The CDR3 is made up of 15 amino acids. Per the germline V gene, CDR1 is MNHEY and CDR2 is SVGAGI. The V and J ends lost 6 bases and 0 bases respectively, with 14 bases between them. The CDR3, as DNA: TGTGCCAGCAGGACTGGGACGGACGCTAACTATGGCTACACCTTC. Translated: CASRTGTDANYGYTF.

This clone came up a few times. The gene calls are TRBV6-1 and TRBJ2-1, with TRBD2 as a possible D gene (5 bases). The CDR3 has 11 amino acids. Germline CDR1 and CDR2: MNHNS and SASEGT. Deletions cut 3 bases from V and 13 bases from J, with 10 bases between. The CDR3 nucleotides read TGTGCCAGCAGTGATGTGGACTCACAGTTCTTC. Encoded protein: CASSDVDSQFF.

This rearrangement joins TRBV28 to TRBJ1-5; D might be TRBD1 (5 bases). Germline V CDR1 and CDR2: MDHEN, SYDVKM. This CDR3 has 14 residues. Deletions cut 8 bases from V and 1 base from J, with 12 bases between. The CDR3 sequence: CASGRDSSNQPQHF. The CDR3 DNA sequence: TGTGCCAGCGGTAGGGACTCGAGCAATCAGCCCCAGCATTTT.

The V and J genes are TRBV9 and TRBJ1-2; 12 positions agree with TRBD1. With V trimmed by 4 bases and J by 8 bases, 12 bases remained unmatched. Germline CDR1 is SGDLS and CDR2 is YYNGEE. This CDR3 is 16 amino acids long. The CDR3 spells CASSPSGTGGLSGYTF. The CDR3 nucleotides are TGTGCCAGCAGCCCCTCCGGGACAGGGGGCCTGAGCGGCTACACCTTC.

This clone was recorded once. This rearrangement joins TRBV3-1 (or the pseudogene TRBV3-2) to TRBJ2-7, with D possibly matching TRBD2 (6 bases). This CDR3 spans 16 amino acids. Trimming cost V 3 bases and J 0 bases, with 15 bases left between them. Germline V gene lookup returns CDR1 LGHDT and CDR2 YNNKEL (reference sequence). The CDR3 DNA follows: TGTGCCAGCAGCCACGTCGATGGGGGGAGCTCCTACGAGCAGTACTTC. Encoded protein: CASSHVDGGSSYEQYF.

This clone was counted a few times. This chain connects TRBV2 to TRBJ1-5; the D gene is possibly TRBD1 (6 bases). CDR3 size: 15 residues. Deletions cut 3 bases from V and 4 bases from J, with 13 bases between. The germline V gene encodes CDR1 SNHLY and CDR2 FYNNEI. CDR3 sequence (DNA): TGTGCCAGCAGTGATAGACAGGAACCTAATCAGCCCCAGCATTTT. This codes for CASSDRQEPNQPQHF.

This chain connects TRBV20-1 to TRBJ2-2; D gene unclear. From germline, CDR1 is DFQATT and CDR2 SNEGSKA (reference sequence). The CDR3 runs 15 residues. The germline V and J ends were trimmed by 3 bases and 7 bases, with 18 bases remaining between them. Here the CDR3 DNA reads TGCAGTGCTAGTGCCAGTAAAAGGGTAGGCGGGGAGCTGTTTTTT. Protein sequence: CSASASKRVGGELFF.

The chain is built from TRBV4-1 and TRBJ2-7; no definite D call. Germline lookup yields CDR1 MGHRA and CDR2 YSYEKL. V gave up 1 base and J gave up 5 bases, with 6 bases separating them. The CDR3 is 12 amino acids. CDR3 protein: CASSQVQNEQYF. CDR3 coding DNA: TGCGCCAGCAGCCAAGTCCAAAACGAGCAGTACTTC.

This sequence joins TRBV5-1 and TRBJ1-5, with D maybe TRBD1 (6 bases). CDR3 length: 13 amino acids. The germline V gene has CDR1 SGHRS and CDR2 YFSETQ. Trimming took off 0 bases at V and 10 bases at J, with 11 bases between the two ends. CDR3 coding DNA: TGCGCCAGCAGCTTGGCGGGAGGGGGTCCCCAGCATTTT. Translated, it gives CASSLAGGGPQHF.